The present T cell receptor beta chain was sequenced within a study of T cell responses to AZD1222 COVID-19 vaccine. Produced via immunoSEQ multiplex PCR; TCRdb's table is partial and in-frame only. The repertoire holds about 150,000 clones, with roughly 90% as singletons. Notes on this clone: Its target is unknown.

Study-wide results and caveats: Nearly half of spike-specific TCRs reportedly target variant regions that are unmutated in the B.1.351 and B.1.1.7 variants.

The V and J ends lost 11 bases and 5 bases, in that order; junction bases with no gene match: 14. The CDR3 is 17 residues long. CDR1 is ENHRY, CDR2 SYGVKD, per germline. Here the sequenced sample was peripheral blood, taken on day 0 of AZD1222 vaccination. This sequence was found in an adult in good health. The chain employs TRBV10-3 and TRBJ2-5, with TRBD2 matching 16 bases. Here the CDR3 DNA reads TGTGCCGCACACTCCGGGACTAGCGGGAGGGCCGCGGAGACCCAGTACTTC. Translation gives CAAHSGTSGRAAETQYF.